The 14 T cell receptor beta chains below all came from one sample that was sequenced in a study of response to subunit inactivated influenza vaccine. TCRdb fed the RT-PCR reads into MiXCR, producing one record per CDR3 protein. The data contain fewer than 250,000 distinct CDR3 sequences, around 14% of them singletons. Sequenced here: CD8+ T cells sorted from PBMCs, sampled 5 days after vaccination. The receptor set was obtained from a man over 45 who received an inactivated influenza vaccine.

This clonotype was seen only a few times. This chain uses TRBV29-1 with TRBJ2-1; D may be TRBD2 (6 bases). Germline lookup yields CDR1 SQVTM and CDR2 ANQGSEA. The CDR3 totals 16 residues. The V end was cut by 4 bases, the J end by 7 bases, with 23 bases between. In DNA, the CDR3 is TGCAGCGTTGTTCCCCCCGGCGGGGAGTTATTTAATGAGCAGTTCTTC. This encodes CSVVPPGGELFNEQFF.

This chain links TRBV7-2 with TRBJ1-2, with 8 bases identical to TRBD1. There are 17 residues in the CDR3. Germline assignment: CDR1 SGHTA and CDR2 FQGNSA. V was clipped by 4 bases and J by 1 base; unmatched bases: 11. CDR3 sequence reads: CASSSSTGAHINYGYTF. The CDR3 bases are TGTGCCAGCAGCTCCTCGACAGGGGCTCATATTAACTATGGCTACACCTTC. Variable domain in full (rest from reference TRBV7-2 and TRBJ1-2): GAGVSQSPSNKVTEKGKDVELRCDPISGHTALYWYRQSLGQGLEFLIYFQGNSAPDKSGLPSDRFSAERTGGSVSTLTIQRTQQEDSAVYLCASSSSTGAHINYGYTFGSGTRLTVV.

This clonotype appeared a few times. This chain uses TRBV28 with TRBJ1-4; 7 bases fit TRBD1. The CDR3 loop spans 15 amino acids. From germline, CDR1 is MDHEN and CDR2 SYDVKM. The V and J ends lost 5 bases and 3 bases, in that order; junction bases with no gene match: 6. CDR3 sequence: CASSKGAEPNEKLFF. The DNA for the CDR3 is TGTGCCAGCAGTAAGGGGGCTGAACCTAATGAAAAACTGTTTTTT.

This chain joins TRBV9 and TRBJ2-7, with 8 nucleotides matching TRBD2. Germline V CDR1 and CDR2: SGDLS, YYNGEE. J gave up 0 bases and V 4 bases, and 6 bases lay outside the gene matches. CDR3 size: 15 residues. The DNA of the CDR3 is TGTGCCAGCAGCTTCGGGGGGGGTATCTCCTACGAGCAGTACTTC. Encoded protein: CASSFGGGISYEQYF.

This clonotype was seen a few times. The CDR3 reads CASSPVGFSSYEQYF. CDR3 coding DNA: TGCGCCAGCAGCCCCGTAGGGTTTAGCTCCTACGAGCAGTACTTC. This sequence joins TRBV4-1 and TRBJ2-7; D ambiguous. The CDR3 contains 15 residues. Trimming took off 4 bases at V and 0 bases at J, with 13 bases between the two ends. Germline assignment: CDR1 MGHRA and CDR2 YSYEKL.

This clonotype was found many times. The chain joins TRBV12-3 or TRBV12-4 to TRBJ2-3; D gene ambiguous. CDR3 size: 14 residues. With 6 bases removed from V and 3 bases from J, the gap between germline ends came to 13 bases. The DNA of the CDR3 is TGTGCCAGCAGCTTCAGGTTGGAGACAGATACGCAGTATTTT. Residues: CASSFRLETDTQYF.

This clonotype is classed as medium-sized (0.01 to 0.1%). The V call is TRBV6-2 or TRBV6-3, the J call TRBJ2-4; 11 nucleotides align to TRBD2. Germline CDR1 MNHEY, CDR2 SVGEGT. CDR3 size: 15 residues. V was clipped by 10 bases and J by 2 bases; unmatched bases: 7. The CDR3: CAILSGGASKNIQYF. The CDR3 nucleotides are TGTGCCATCCTTAGCGGGGGGGCGTCCAAAAACATTCAGTACTTC.

There are a few counts of this clonotype. This sequence joins TRBV10-3 and TRBJ1-2; D might be TRBD1 (5 bases). The CDR3 consists of 14 residues. CDR1 is ENHRY and CDR2 is SYGVKD in the germline V gene. V lost 8 bases to trimming and J lost 3 bases, with 16 bases between them. In nucleotides, the CDR3 is TGTGCCATCGGGACGGATGAATTGTACTATGGCTACACCTTC. Its protein product is CAIGTDELYYGYTF.

This rearrangement joins TRBV7-6 to TRBJ1-6; D not resolved. Trimming cost V 5 bases and J 8 bases, with 13 bases left between them. Germline CDR1 and CDR2: SGHVS and FNYEAQ. There are 14 residues in the CDR3. The CDR3 DNA follows: TGTGCCAGCAGCCTAGTCGGAGTAGATTCACCCCTCCACTTT. Its protein product is CASSLVGVDSPLHF.

V is TRBV6-2 or TRBV6-3 and J is TRBJ2-2; 7 bases fit TRBD1. The CDR3 runs 16 residues. The germline V gene has CDR1 MNHEY and CDR2 SVGEGT. The ends lost 6 bases at V and 0 bases at J; junction bases unmatched: 7. The CDR3 region is CASSRYRGSNTGELFF. CDR3 sequence (DNA): TGTGCCAGCAGCCGGTACAGGGGCTCGAACACCGGGGAGCTGTTTTTT.

This clonotype appeared a few times. The CDR3 region is CAVGLAGFTDTQYF. In DNA, the CDR3 is TGTGCCGTTGGACTAGCGGGATTCACAGATACGCAGTATTTT. The J gene is TRBJ2-3, the V gene TRBV27, with 12 nucleotides matching TRBD2. The CDR3 contains 14 residues. J was trimmed by 2 bases and V by 11 bases; bases with no gene match: 5. Germline CDR1 MNHEY, CDR2 SMNVEV (reference sequence).

The genes are TRBV2 and TRBJ2-1; no reliable D call. CDR1 and CDR2 (germline): SNHLY, FYNNEI. V lost 8 bases, J lost 3 bases, and 17 bases lay in between. The CDR3 sequence is 15 residues long. The CDR3 sequence is CASGSSRVLYNEQFF. CDR3 bases: TGTGCCAGCGGCTCTTCACGGGTCCTCTACAATGAGCAGTTCTTC.

V gene TRBV27 combines with J gene TRBJ2-7; D unclear. V lost 0 bases and J lost 0, with 12 bases in between. CDR1 MNHEY and CDR2 SMNVEV come from the germline V gene (reference sequence). The CDR3 consists of 16 residues. The CDR3 region is CASSLSEAQSSYEQYF. CDR3 sequence (DNA): TGTGCCAGCAGTTTATCCGAGGCCCAAAGCTCCTACGAGCAGTACTTC.

CDR3 in amino acids: CASSPSQGADEQFF. CDR3 in DNA: TGTGCCAGCAGCCCGTCGCAGGGGGCTGATGAGCAGTTCTTC. The genes are TRBV16 and TRBJ2-1; 8 nucleotides line up with TRBD1. The ends lost 4 bases at V and 8 bases at J; junction bases unmatched: 7. This CDR3 has 14 residues. The germline V gene has CDR1 KGHSY and CDR2 FQNENV.